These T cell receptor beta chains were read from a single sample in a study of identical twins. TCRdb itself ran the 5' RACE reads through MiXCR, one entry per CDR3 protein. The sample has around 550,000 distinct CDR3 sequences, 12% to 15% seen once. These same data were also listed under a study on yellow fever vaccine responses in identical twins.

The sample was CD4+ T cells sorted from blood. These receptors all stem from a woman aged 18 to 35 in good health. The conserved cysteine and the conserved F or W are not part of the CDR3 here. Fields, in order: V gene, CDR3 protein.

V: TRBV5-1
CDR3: ASSAAGWTGYGYT

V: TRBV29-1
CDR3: SVAPRLGTEAF

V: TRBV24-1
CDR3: ATSDFPDRGETQY

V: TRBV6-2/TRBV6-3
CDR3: ASSYRGGLAGLTDTQY

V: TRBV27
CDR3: ASSLRSGTNTGELF

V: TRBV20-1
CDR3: SAVGSYNEQF

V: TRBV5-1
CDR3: ASSTAGVSSYNEQF

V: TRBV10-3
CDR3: AIRSGGQGTDTQY

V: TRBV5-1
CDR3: ASRGQGTLGEQF

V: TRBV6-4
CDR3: ASSDQGVGANVLT

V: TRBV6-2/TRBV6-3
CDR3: ASSYLIGRTSGYNEQF

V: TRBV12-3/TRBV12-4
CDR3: ASSALTGYAGANVLT